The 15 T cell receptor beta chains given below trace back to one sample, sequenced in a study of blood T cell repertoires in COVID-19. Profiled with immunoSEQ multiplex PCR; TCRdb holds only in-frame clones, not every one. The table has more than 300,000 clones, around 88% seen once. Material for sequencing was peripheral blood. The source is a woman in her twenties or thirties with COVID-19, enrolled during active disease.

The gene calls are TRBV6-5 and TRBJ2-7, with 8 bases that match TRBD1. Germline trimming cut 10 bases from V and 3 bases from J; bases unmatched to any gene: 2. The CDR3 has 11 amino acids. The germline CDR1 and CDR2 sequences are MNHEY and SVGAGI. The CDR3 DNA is TGTGCCACCGGACAGGGCTACGAGCAGTACTTC. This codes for CATGQGYEQYF.

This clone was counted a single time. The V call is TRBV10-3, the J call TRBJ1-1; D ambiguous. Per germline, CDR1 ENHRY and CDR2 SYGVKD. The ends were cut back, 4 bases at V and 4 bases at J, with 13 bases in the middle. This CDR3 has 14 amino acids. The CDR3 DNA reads TGTGCCATCAGTGGACGGGTGGAGGGCACTGAAGCTTTCTTT. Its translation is CAISGRVEGTEAFF.

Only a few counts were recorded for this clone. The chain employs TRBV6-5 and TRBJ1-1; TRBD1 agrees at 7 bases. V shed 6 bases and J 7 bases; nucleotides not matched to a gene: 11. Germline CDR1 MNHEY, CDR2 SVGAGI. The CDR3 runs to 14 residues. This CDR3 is CASSPQGKVGEAFF. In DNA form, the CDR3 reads TGTGCCAGCAGCCCACAGGGGAAGGTCGGTGAAGCTTTCTTT.

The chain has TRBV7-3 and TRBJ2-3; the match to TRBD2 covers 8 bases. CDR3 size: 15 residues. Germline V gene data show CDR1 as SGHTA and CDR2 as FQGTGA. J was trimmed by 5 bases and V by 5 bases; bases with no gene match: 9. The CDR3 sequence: CASSSFGTSQDTQYF. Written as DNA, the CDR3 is TGTGCCAGCAGCAGTTTCGGGACTAGTCAAGATACGCAGTATTTT.

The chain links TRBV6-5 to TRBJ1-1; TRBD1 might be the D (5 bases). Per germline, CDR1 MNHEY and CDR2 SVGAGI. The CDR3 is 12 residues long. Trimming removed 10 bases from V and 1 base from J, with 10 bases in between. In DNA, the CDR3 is TGTGCCATACAGGATTCGAACACTGAAGCTTTCTTT. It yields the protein CAIQDSNTEAFF.

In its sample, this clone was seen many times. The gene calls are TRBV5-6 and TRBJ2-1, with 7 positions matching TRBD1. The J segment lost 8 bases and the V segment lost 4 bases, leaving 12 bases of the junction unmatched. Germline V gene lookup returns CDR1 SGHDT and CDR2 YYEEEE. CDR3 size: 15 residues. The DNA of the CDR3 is TGTGCCAGCAGCCGAGACAGGGCCCCTGGGGATGAGCAGTTCTTC. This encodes CASSRDRAPGDEQFF.

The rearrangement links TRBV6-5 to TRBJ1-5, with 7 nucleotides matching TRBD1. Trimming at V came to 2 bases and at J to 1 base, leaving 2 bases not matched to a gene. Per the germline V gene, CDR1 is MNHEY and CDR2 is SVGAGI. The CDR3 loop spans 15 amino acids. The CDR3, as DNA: TGTGCCAGCAGTTACAGGGGGCCCAGCAATCAGCCCCAGCATTTT. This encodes CASSYRGPSNQPQHF.

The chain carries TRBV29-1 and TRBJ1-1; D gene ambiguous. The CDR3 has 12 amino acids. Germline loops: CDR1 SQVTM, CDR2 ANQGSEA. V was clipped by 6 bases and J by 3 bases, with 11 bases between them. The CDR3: CSVLGSHTEAFF. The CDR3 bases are TGCAGCGTCCTGGGGAGTCACACTGAAGCTTTCTTT.

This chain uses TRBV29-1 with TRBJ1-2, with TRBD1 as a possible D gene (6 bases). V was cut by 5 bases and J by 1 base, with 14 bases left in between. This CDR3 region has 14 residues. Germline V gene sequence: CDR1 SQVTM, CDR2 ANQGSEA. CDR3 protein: CSVPGGVFNYGYTF. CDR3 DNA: TGCAGCGTTCCGGGGGGCGTTTTTAACTATGGCTACACCTTC.

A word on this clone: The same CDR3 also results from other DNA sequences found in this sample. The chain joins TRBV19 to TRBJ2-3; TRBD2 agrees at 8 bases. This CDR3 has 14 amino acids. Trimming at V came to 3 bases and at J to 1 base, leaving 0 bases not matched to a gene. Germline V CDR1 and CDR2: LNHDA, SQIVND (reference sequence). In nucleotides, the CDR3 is TGTGCCAGTAGTATCGGGGGGGGCACAGATACGCAGTATTTT. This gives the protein CASSIGGGTDTQYF.

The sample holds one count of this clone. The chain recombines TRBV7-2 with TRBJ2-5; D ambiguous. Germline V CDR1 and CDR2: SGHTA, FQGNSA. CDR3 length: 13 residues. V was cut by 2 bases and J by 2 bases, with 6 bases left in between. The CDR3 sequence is CASSLYRQETQYF. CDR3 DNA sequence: TGTGCCAGCAGCTTATACCGGCAAGAGACCCAGTACTTC.

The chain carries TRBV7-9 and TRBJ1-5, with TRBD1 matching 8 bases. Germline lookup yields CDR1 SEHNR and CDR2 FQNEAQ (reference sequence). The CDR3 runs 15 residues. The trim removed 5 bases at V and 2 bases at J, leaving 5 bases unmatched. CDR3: CASSPGQGGNQPQHF. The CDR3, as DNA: TGTGCCAGCAGCCCCGGACAGGGTGGCAATCAGCCCCAGCATTTT. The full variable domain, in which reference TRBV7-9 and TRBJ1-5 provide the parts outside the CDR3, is DTGVSQNPRHKITKRGQNVTFRCDPISEHNRLYWYRQTLGQGPEFLTYFQNEAQLEKSRLLSDRFSAERPKGSFSTLEIQRTEQGDSAMYLCASSPGQGGNQPQHFGDGTRLSIL.

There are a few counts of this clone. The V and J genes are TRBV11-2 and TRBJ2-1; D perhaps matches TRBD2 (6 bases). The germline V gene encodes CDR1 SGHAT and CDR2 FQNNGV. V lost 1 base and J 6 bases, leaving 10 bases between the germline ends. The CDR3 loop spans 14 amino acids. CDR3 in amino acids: CASSLGGGINEQFF. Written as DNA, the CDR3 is TGTGCCAGCAGCTTAGGTGGAGGGATCAATGAGCAGTTCTTC. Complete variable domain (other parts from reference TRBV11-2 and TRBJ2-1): EAGVAQSPRYKIIEKRQSVAFWCNPISGHATLYWYQQILGQGPKLLIQFQNNGVVDDSQLPKDRFSAERLKGVDSTLKIQPAKLEDSAVYLCASSLGGGINEQFFGPGTRLTVL.

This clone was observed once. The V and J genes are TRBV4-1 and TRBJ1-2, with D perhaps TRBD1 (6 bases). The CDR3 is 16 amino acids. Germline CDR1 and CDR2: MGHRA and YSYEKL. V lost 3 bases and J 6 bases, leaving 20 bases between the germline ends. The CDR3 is CASSQALGQSRDGYTF. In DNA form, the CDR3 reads TGCGCCAGCAGCCAGGCTCTGGGACAATCCAGGGATGGCTACACCTTC.

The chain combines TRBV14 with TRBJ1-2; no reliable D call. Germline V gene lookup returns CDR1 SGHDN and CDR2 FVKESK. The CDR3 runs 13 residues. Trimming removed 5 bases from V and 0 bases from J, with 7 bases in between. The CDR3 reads CASSEQPNYGYTF. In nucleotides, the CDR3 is TGTGCCAGCAGCGAACAGCCTAACTATGGCTACACCTTC.